The entry below describes one T cell receptor (beta chain). Its antigen is undetermined. The CDR3 runs to 14 residues. Germline loops: CDR1 MNHEY, CDR2 SMNVEV (reference sequence). V gave up 3 bases and J gave up 1 base, with 8 bases separating them. This sample was taken from a study of graft-versus-host responses after intestinal transplantation. The table came from immunoSEQ multiplex PCR; TCRdb's copy has only in-frame clones and leaves some out. Counted here are fewer than 150,000 clones, around nine tenths occurring once; the ten biggest clones make up 0.16%. Study-wide results and limits: Within allografts, high graft-versus-host to host-versus-graft clonal ratios were seen among patients with graft-donor T cell macrochimerism.

V gene TRBV27 combines with J gene TRBJ2-3; perhaps TRBD2 as D (5 bases). The TCR comes from a human donor who received an intestinal transplant. The specimen comprised unstimulated CD4+ T cells sorted from spleen or lymph node cells, sampled before intestinal transplant. The CDR3 DNA follows: TGTGCCAGCAGTTTTGGGCGGGGCACAGATACGCAGTATTTT. Amino acids: CASSFGRGTDTQYF.